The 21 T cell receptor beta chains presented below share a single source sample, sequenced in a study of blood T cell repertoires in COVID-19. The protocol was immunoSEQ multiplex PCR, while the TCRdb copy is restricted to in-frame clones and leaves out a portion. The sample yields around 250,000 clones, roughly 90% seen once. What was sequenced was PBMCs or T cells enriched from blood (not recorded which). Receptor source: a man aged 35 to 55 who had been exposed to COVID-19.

The CDR3 reads CASSNGQGYEQYF. The CDR3, as DNA: TGTGCCAGCAGTAATGGACAGGGCTACGAGCAGTACTTC. The chain has TRBV6-2 or TRBV6-3 and TRBJ2-7; 8 nucleotides line up with TRBD1. The ends lost 5 bases at V and 3 bases at J; junction bases unmatched: 3. The CDR3 has 13 amino acids. From germline, CDR1 is MNHEY and CDR2 SVGEGT.

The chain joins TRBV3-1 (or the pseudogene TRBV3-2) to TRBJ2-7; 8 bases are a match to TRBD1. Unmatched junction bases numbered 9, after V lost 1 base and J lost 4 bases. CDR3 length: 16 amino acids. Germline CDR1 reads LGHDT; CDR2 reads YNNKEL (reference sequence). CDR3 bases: TGTGCCAGCAGCCAAGCCGGGACAGGCCAGTGGTACGAGCAGTACTTC. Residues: CASSQAGTGQWYEQYF.

The CDR3 protein is CASSSDMNTEAFF. DNA for the CDR3: TGTGCCAGCAGTTCGGACATGAACACTGAAGCTTTCTTT. The V call is TRBV6-5, the J call TRBJ1-1, with D possibly matching TRBD1 (5 bases). CDR1 is MNHEY, CDR2 SVGAGI, per germline. The CDR3 extends over 13 amino acids. V lost 4 bases to trimming and J lost 0 bases, with 6 bases between them.

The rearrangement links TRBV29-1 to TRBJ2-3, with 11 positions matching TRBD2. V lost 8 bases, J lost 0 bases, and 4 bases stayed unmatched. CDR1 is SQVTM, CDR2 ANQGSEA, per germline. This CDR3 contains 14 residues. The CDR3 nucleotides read TGCAGCACCCGGACTAGCGGGAGCACAGATACGCAGTATTTT. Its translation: CSTRTSGSTDTQYF.

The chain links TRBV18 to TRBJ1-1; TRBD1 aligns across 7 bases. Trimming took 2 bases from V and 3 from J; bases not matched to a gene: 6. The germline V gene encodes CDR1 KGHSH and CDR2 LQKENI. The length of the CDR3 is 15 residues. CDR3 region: CASSPTFTGDTEAFF. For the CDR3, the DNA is TGTGCCAGCTCACCAACATTTACAGGGGACACTGAAGCTTTCTTT.

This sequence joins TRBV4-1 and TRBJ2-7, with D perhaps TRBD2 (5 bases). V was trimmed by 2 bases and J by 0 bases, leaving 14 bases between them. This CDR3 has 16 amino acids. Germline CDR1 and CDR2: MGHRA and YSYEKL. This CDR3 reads CASSQLSGAISYEQYF. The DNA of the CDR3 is TGCGCCAGCAGCCAATTGAGCGGAGCGATCTCCTACGAGCAGTACTTC.

CDR3 bases: TGTGCCAGCAGCCGGACAGCTGGGGCCAACGTCCTGACTTTC. It yields the protein CASSRTAGANVLTF. V is TRBV7-3 and J is TRBJ2-6, with a tentative D call TRBD1 (6 bases). V gave up 5 bases and J gave up 2 bases, with 7 bases separating them. The CDR3 extends over 14 amino acids. Germline CDR1 SGHTA, CDR2 FQGTGA.

The CDR3 loop reads CASSIWGAGGSSNQPQHF. CDR3 nucleotide sequence: TGTGCCAGTAGTATTTGGGGGGCAGGGGGCTCTAGCAATCAGCCCCAGCATTTT. The chain has TRBV19 and TRBJ1-5; 8 bases map to TRBD1. The CDR3 sequence is 18 residues long. The ends lost 3 bases at V and 0 bases at J; junction bases unmatched: 10. Per the germline V gene, CDR1 is LNHDA and CDR2 is SQIVND (reference sequence). Complete variable domain (other parts from reference TRBV19 and TRBJ1-5): DGGITQSPKYLFRKEGQNVTLSCEQNLNHDAMYWYRQDPGQGLRLIYYSQIVNDFQKGDIAEGYSVSREKKESFPLTVTSAQKNPTAFYLCASSIWGAGGSSNQPQHFGDGTRLSIL.

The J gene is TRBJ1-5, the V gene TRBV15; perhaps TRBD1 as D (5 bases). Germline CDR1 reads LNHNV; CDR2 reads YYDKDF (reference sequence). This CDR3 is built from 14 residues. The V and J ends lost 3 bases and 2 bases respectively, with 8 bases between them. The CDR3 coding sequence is TGTGCCACCAGCAGGGGGCAAGGCAATCAGCCCCAGCATTTT. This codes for CATSRGQGNQPQHF.

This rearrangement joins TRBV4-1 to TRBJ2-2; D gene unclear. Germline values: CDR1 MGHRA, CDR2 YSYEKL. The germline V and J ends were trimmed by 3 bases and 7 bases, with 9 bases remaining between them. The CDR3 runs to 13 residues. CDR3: CASSQVRFGELFF. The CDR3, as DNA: TGCGCCAGCAGCCAGGTCCGGTTCGGGGAGCTGTTTTTT.

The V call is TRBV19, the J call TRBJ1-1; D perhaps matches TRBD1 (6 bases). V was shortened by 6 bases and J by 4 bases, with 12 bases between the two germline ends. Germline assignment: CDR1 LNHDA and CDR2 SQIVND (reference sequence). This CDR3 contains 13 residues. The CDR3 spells CASRLGQPTEAFF. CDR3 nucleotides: TGTGCCAGTAGACTAGGACAGCCCACTGAAGCTTTCTTT.

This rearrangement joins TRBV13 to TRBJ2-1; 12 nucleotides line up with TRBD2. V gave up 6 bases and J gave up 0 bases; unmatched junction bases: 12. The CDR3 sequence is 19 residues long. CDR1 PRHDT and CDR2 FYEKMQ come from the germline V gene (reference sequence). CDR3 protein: CASSHGLAGRKSSYNEQFF. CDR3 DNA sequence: TGTGCCAGCAGTCACGGACTAGCGGGACGTAAAAGCTCCTACAATGAGCAGTTCTTC.

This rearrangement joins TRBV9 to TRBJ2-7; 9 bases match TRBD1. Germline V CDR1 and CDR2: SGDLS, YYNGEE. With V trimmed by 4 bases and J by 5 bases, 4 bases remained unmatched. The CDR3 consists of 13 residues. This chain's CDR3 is CASSTGQGDEQYF. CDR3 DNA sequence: TGTGCCAGCAGCACGGGACAGGGTGACGAGCAGTACTTC.

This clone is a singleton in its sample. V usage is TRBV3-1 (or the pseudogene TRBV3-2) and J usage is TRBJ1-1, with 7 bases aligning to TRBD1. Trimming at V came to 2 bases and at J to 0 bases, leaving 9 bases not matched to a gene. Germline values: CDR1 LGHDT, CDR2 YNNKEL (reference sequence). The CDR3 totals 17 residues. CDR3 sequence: CASSQTTGPNLNTEAFF. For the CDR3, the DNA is TGTGCCAGCAGCCAAACGACAGGGCCAAATTTGAACACTGAAGCTTTCTTT.

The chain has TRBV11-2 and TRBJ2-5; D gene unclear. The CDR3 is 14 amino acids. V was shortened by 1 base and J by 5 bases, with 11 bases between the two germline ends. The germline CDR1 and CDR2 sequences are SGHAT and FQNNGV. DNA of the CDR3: TGTGCCAGCAGCTTAGGGTCACTAAAGGAGACCCAGTACTTC. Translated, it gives CASSLGSLKETQYF. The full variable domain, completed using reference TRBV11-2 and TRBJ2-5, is EAGVAQSPRYKIIEKRQSVAFWCNPISGHATLYWYQQILGQGPKLLIQFQNNGVVDDSQLPKDRFSAERLKGVDSTLKIQPAKLEDSAVYLCASSLGSLKETQYFGPGTRLLVL.

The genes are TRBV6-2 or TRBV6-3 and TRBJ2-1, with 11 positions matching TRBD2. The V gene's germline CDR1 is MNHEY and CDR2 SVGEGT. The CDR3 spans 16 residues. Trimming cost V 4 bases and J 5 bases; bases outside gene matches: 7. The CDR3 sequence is CASSSWGLAANNEQFF. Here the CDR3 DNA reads TGTGCCAGCAGTTCCTGGGGACTAGCGGCCAACAATGAGCAGTTCTTC.

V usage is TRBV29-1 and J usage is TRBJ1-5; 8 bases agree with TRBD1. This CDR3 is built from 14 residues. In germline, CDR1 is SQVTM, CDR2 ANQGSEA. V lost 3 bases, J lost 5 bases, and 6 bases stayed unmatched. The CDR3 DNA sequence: TGCAGCGTTGACACCGGGACAGGTGATCAGCCCCAGCATTTT. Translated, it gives CSVDTGTGDQPQHF. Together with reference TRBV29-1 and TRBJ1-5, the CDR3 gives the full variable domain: SAVISQKPSRDICQRGTSLTIQCQVDSQVTMMFWYRQQPGQSLTLIATANQGSEATYESGFVIDKFPISRPNLTFSTLTVSNMSPEDSSIYLCSVDTGTGDQPQHFGDGTRLSIL.

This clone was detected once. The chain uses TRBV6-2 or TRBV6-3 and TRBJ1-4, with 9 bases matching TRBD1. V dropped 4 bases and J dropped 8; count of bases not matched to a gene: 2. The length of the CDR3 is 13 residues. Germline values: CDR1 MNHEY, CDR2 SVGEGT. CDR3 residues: CASSWDRAEKLFF. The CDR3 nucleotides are TGTGCCAGCAGTTGGGACAGGGCGGAAAAACTGTTTTTT.

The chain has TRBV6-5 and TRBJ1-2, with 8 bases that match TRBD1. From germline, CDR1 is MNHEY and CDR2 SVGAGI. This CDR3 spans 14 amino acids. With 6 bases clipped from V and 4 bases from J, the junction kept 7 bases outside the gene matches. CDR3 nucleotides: TGTGCCAGCAGGTACCAGGGGGCAATCTATGGCTACACCTTC. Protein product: CASRYQGAIYGYTF.

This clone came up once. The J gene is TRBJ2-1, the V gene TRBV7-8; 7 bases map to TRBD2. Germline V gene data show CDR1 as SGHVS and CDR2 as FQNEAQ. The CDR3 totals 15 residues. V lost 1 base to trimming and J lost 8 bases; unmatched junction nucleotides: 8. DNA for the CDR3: TGTGCCAGCAGCTTAGTTGCGCGGGAGAGTTATGAGCAGTTCTTC. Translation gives CASSLVARESYEQFF.

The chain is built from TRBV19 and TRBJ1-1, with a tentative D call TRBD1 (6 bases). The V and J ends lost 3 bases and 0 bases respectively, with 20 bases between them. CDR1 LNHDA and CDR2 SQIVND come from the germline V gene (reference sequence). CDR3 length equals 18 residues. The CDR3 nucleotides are TGTGCCAGTAGTATTTTTTTCCTCGGTGGACAGCTGAACACTGAAGCTTTCTTT. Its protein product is CASSIFFLGGQLNTEAFF.